These T cell receptor beta chains were read from a single sample in a study of regulatory T cells in long-lasting Graves disease. One entry per CDR3 protein results from TCRdb running MiXCR on the multiplex PCR reads. The sample yields hundreds of thousands of distinct CDR3 sequences, roughly 15% seen once. The same sample was also studied in work on T cells in Graves' hyperthyroidism and ophthalmopathy.

Specimen: peripheral blood mononuclear cells (PBMCs), collected at new diagnosis, from a patient treated with antithyroid drugs. These receptors came from a middle-aged woman with Graves disease. Each CDR3 is given with its conserved first and last residue. D genes are given only for firm matches. The listing skips clone size in some rows; elsewhere it reads once, few, many or a size class.

J: TRBJ2-5; D: TRBD2; V: TRBV27; size: many; DNA: TGTGCCAGCAGTTTCCTAGCGGGGGGGCTGGGACAAGAGACCCAGTACTTC; CDR3: CASSFLAGGLGQETQYF
J: TRBJ1-5; D: -; V: TRBV6-2/TRBV6-3; size: many; DNA: TGTGCCAGCAGTTCCGAAAAGGGGGTGGGTCAGCCCCAGCATTTT; CDR3: CASSSEKGVGQPQHF
J: TRBJ2-1; D: TRBD2; V: TRBV12-3/TRBV12-4; size: many; DNA: TGTGCCAGCACCCGACTAGCGGGGGAGGGTAATGAGCAGTTCTTC; CDR3: CASTRLAGEGNEQFF
J: TRBJ1-1; D: -; V: TRBV20-1; size: many; DNA: TGCAGTGCTAGAGACGGCAGGGCGGTTAAAGCTTTCTTT; CDR3: CSARDGRAVKAFF
J: TRBJ1-5; D: -; V: TRBV12-3/TRBV12-4; size: -; DNA: TGTGCCAGCACCTCCGGATGGGAGCCCCAGCATTTT; CDR3: CASTSGWEPQHF
J: TRBJ2-3; D: -; V: TRBV7-2; size: many; DNA: TGTGCCAGCAGCCCCCAACTTACAGATACGCAGTATTTT; CDR3: CASSPQLTDTQYF
J: TRBJ1-1; D: TRBD1; V: TRBV12-3/TRBV12-4; size: many; DNA: TGTGCCAGCAGGCTACAGGGGGCCGGGATCACTGAAGCTTTCTTT; CDR3: CASRLQGAGITEAFF
J: TRBJ2-1; D: TRBD1; V: TRBV5-1; size: few; DNA: TGCGCCAGCAGCGGACAGGGGGTTGGCGATGAGCAGTTCTTC; CDR3: CASSGQGVGDEQFF
J: TRBJ1-3; D: -; V: TRBV18; size: few; DNA: TGTGCCAGCTCACACCCGGGTTCGAGCTCTGGAAACACCATATATTTT; CDR3: CASSHPGSSSGNTIYF
J: TRBJ2-7; D: -; V: TRBV5-1; size: -; DNA: TGCGCCAGCAGCCCAACGGGTTGGGTGGCCAACGAGCAGTACTTC; CDR3: CASSPTGWVANEQYF
J: TRBJ1-2; D: -; V: TRBV3-1; size: few; DNA: TGTGCCAGCAGCCAAAATCGTGATTGGGGCTACACCTTC; CDR3: CASSQNRDWGYTF
J: TRBJ1-6; D: -; V: TRBV11-2; size: many; DNA: TGTGCCAGCAGCTTTGGGGGGAATTCACCCCTCCACTTT; CDR3: CASSFGGNSPLHF
J: TRBJ1-1; D: TRBD1; V: TRBV6-5; size: -; DNA: TGTGCCAGCAGTTACACGACAGGGGGCGGTGAAGCTTTCTTT; CDR3: CASSYTTGGGEAFF
J: TRBJ2-2; D: TRBD1; V: TRBV7-9; size: few; DNA: TGTGCCAGCAACCGGGACAGGGGAAAATCGAACACCGGGGAGCTGTTTTTT; CDR3: CASNRDRGKSNTGELFF
J: TRBJ2-1; D: TRBD2; V: TRBV9; size: many; DNA: TGTGCCAGCACGAGTCCTAGCGGCAATGAGCAGTTCTTC; CDR3: CASTSPSGNEQFF
J: TRBJ2-5; D: -; V: TRBV11-2; size: many; DNA: TGTGCCAGCAGCTTAGTACCCAGTCAGAAAGAGACCCAGTACTTC; CDR3: CASSLVPSQKETQYF
J: TRBJ1-5; D: -; V: TRBV19; size: -; DNA: TGTGCCAGTTCTGACGGACCGCGCAATCAGCCCCAGCATTTT; CDR3: CASSDGPRNQPQHF
J: TRBJ2-1; D: -; V: TRBV13; size: many; DNA: TGTGCCAGCAGCTTGGACCCTTCCAATGAGCAGTTCTTC; CDR3: CASSLDPSNEQFF
J: TRBJ1-6; D: -; V: TRBV5-4; size: -; DNA: TGTGCCAGCAGCAAGCAGGGGACACCCCTCCACTTT; CDR3: CASSKQGTPLHF
J: TRBJ1-1; D: TRBD1; V: TRBV20-1; size: few; DNA: TGCAGTGCTAGAAGGGGGCCGGGCACTGAAGCTTTCTTT; CDR3: CSARRGPGTEAFF